What follows are 21 T cell receptor beta chains derived from one specimen sequenced in a study of T cell responses to AZD1222 COVID-19 vaccine. The method was immunoSEQ multiplex PCR; TCRdb's version includes in-frame clones alone and lacks a portion of them. The table lists tens of thousands of clones, around 91% of them singletons. The sequencing used peripheral blood, collected on day 0 of MenACWY control vaccination. The receptors were gathered from an adult in good health.

The chain recombines TRBV7-6 with TRBJ2-5; D gene unclear. The ends were cut back, 0 bases at V and 1 base at J, with 6 bases in the middle. Germline CDR1 SGHVS, CDR2 FNYEAQ. CDR3 length equals 14 residues. CDR3 region: CASSLAPAQETQYF. The CDR3 DNA reads TGTGCCAGCAGCTTAGCGCCCGCCCAAGAGACCCAGTACTTC.

The rearrangement links TRBV6-5 to TRBJ1-6; perhaps TRBD1 as D (5 bases). CDR3 length: 16 residues. Trimming stripped 0 bases from V and 14 bases from J, with 20 bases between. CDR1 is MNHEY and CDR2 is SVGAGI in the germline V gene. Here the CDR3 reads CASSYSLGDGRWALHF. DNA for the CDR3: TGTGCCAGCAGTTACTCCTTGGGGGACGGACGGTGGGCCCTCCACTTT.

The J gene is TRBJ2-2, the V gene TRBV11-2; TRBD1 agrees at 7 bases. Trimming cost V 4 bases and J 0 bases; bases outside gene matches: 2. The CDR3 loop spans 15 amino acids. Germline lookup yields CDR1 SGHAT and CDR2 FQNNGV. CDR3 sequence (DNA): TGTGCCAGCAGCTCACAGGGGCCGAACACCGGGGAGCTGTTTTTT. Translation gives CASSSQGPNTGELFF.

The rearrangement links TRBV24-1 to TRBJ2-7, with 12 bases fitting TRBD1. The length of the CDR3 is 13 residues. Germline assignment: CDR1 KGHDR and CDR2 SFDVKD. With V trimmed by 9 bases and J by 5 bases, 4 bases remained unmatched. This chain's CDR3 is CATGGTGGNEQYF. In DNA, the CDR3 is TGTGCCACCGGAGGGACAGGGGGCAACGAGCAGTACTTC.

This clone was observed once. J is TRBJ1-1 and V is TRBV5-1; D call uncertain. Trimming stripped 1 base from V and 5 bases from J, with 6 bases between. Germline V lookup: CDR1 SGHRS, CDR2 YFSETQ. This CDR3 comprises 12 residues. The CDR3 DNA is TGCGCCAGCAGCTTGATTGGGACTGAAGCTTTCTTT. Translating gives CASSLIGTEAFF.

The chain has TRBV28 and TRBJ1-5; D is undetermined. The germline V gene encodes CDR1 MDHEN and CDR2 SYDVKM. Trimming took off 4 bases at V and 0 bases at J, with 10 bases between the two ends. The length of the CDR3 is 15 residues. The CDR3 coding sequence is TGTGCCAGCAGTTCCGTGTCGAGTAGCAATCAGCCCCAGCATTTT. Amino acid sequence: CASSSVSSSNQPQHF.

This clone was detected a few times. V gene TRBV10-3 combines with J gene TRBJ1-1; 10 bases are shared with TRBD1. CDR3 size: 13 residues. The germline V gene has CDR1 ENHRY and CDR2 SYGVKD. V shed 9 bases and J 6 bases; nucleotides not matched to a gene: 7. The chain's CDR3 is CAIGTGEGAEAFF. In DNA form, the CDR3 reads TGTGCCATAGGGACAGGGGAGGGTGCTGAAGCTTTCTTT.

The chain joins TRBV5-1 to TRBJ1-4; a possible D gene is TRBD1 (6 bases). The CDR3 length is 15 residues. The germline CDR1 and CDR2 sequences are SGHRS and YFSETQ. V lost 0 bases, J lost 8 bases, and 14 bases lay in between. CDR3 in DNA: TGCGCCAGCAGCTTGGGTGGGGGGCGTGGAGAAAAACTGTTTTTT. This sequence encodes CASSLGGGRGEKLFF.

This chain connects TRBV11-3 to TRBJ1-3; possibly TRBD1 for D (6 bases). V dropped 1 base and J dropped 0 bases, with 19 bases sitting between them. CDR1 SGHNT and CDR2 YENEEA come from the germline V gene. CDR3 length: 19 amino acids. The DNA for the CDR3 is TGTGCCAGCAGCTTAGGCGGGCCCGGACAGCGTAACTCTGGAAACACCATATATTTT. Its protein product is CASSLGGPGQRNSGNTIYF.

This clone was seen a single time. The rearrangement links TRBV18 to TRBJ1-2, with 8 nucleotides matching TRBD1. The CDR3 totals 15 residues. V was clipped by 3 bases and J by 8 bases; unmatched bases: 11. Per the germline V gene, CDR1 is KGHSH and CDR2 is LQKENI. The DNA of the CDR3 is TGTGCCAGCTCACCCGGACAGGGAGGGGCTTGGGGCTACACCTTC. Protein product: CASSPGQGGAWGYTF.

The gene calls are TRBV6-6 and TRBJ1-2; D is uncertain. Trimming shortened V by 5 bases and J by 5 bases, and 9 bases separated the two germline ends. This CDR3 has 12 amino acids. CDR1 is MNHNY, CDR2 SVGAGI, per germline (reference sequence). The CDR3 region has the DNA TGTGCCAGCAGTCAGGCCTGGTATGGCTACACCTTC. Residues: CASSQAWYGYTF.

The CDR3 region is CATSRAAGSGGELFF. Written as DNA, the CDR3 is TGTGCCACCAGCAGAGCGGCAGGGAGTGGCGGGGAGCTGTTTTTT. The chain uses TRBV15 and TRBJ2-2; D might be TRBD1 or TRBD2, each matching 5 bases. Trimming pared 1 base from V and 7 bases from J, leaving 13 bases between. This CDR3 comprises 15 residues. Germline assignment: CDR1 LNHNV and CDR2 YYDKDF (reference sequence). The full variable domain, in which reference TRBV15 and TRBJ2-2 provide the parts outside the CDR3, is DAMVIQNPRYQVTQFGKPVTLSCSQTLNHNVMYWYQQKSSQAPKLLFHYYDKDFNNEADTPDNFQSRRPNTSFCFLDIRSPGLGDTAMYLCATSRAAGSGGELFFGEGSRLTVL.

V usage is TRBV5-1 and J usage is TRBJ1-1; 8 bases line up with TRBD1. CDR1 and CDR2 (germline): SGHRS, YFSETQ. The CDR3 loop spans 16 amino acids. J lost 4 bases, V lost 3 bases, and 11 bases had no gene match. For the CDR3, the DNA is TGCGCCAGCAGCTGGATGGCCGCAGGGGGCGGCACTGAAGCTTTCTTT. Translation gives CASSWMAAGGGTEAFF.

This chain connects TRBV19 to TRBJ1-1; 7 positions match TRBD1. Trimming cost V 5 bases and J 2 bases; bases outside gene matches: 5. The CDR3 covers 14 residues. Looked up from germline, CDR1 is LNHDA and CDR2 is SQIVND (reference sequence). The CDR3 nucleotides read TGTGCCAGTAGTCTGCGACAGGGCAACACTGAAGCTTTCTTT. Its translation is CASSLRQGNTEAFF.

This sequence joins TRBV4-1 and TRBJ1-1; D is possibly TRBD1 (5 bases). V was pared by 0 bases and J by 8 bases, with 10 bases between. CDR1 and CDR2 from the germline V gene are MGHRA and YSYEKL. The CDR3 totals 13 residues. CDR3 region: CASSQDPWGEAFF. The CDR3 coding sequence is TGCGCCAGCAGCCAAGATCCCTGGGGCGAAGCTTTCTTT.

The chain couples TRBV4-2 to TRBJ2-5, with D perhaps given as TRBD1 or TRBD2 (5 bases each). The ends were cut back, 0 bases at V and 2 bases at J, with 13 bases in the middle. The germline gives CDR1 LGHNA, CDR2 YNFKEQ. This CDR3 region has 16 residues. CDR3 protein: CASSQDGTVVQETQYF. DNA of the CDR3: TGTGCCAGCAGCCAAGATGGGACGGTAGTGCAAGAGACCCAGTACTTC.

The chain has TRBV13 and TRBJ1-4; D might be TRBD1 (6 bases). This CDR3 is 14 amino acids long. Trimming cost V 0 bases and J 5 bases, with 7 bases left between them. Per the germline V gene, CDR1 is PRHDT and CDR2 is FYEKMQ (reference sequence). CDR3 DNA sequence: TGTGCCAGCAGCTTAGGACAGGGAAATGAAAAACTGTTTTTT. Its protein product is CASSLGQGNEKLFF.

The V gene is TRBV28, the J gene TRBJ1-5; 8 bases are a match to TRBD1. CDR1 is MDHEN and CDR2 is SYDVKM in the germline V gene. V lost 5 bases to trimming and J lost 6 bases; unmatched junction nucleotides: 15. The CDR3 spans 17 residues. CDR3 amino acids: CASSPTGQEKLGQPQHF. In DNA form, the CDR3 reads TGTGCCAGCAGTCCCACGGGACAGGAGAAATTGGGTCAGCCCCAGCATTTT.

The chain couples TRBV28 to TRBJ2-3; D is ambiguous. Trimming took 7 bases from V and 2 from J, leaving 16 bases between them. Germline values: CDR1 MDHEN, CDR2 SYDVKM. This CDR3 is built from 15 residues. For the CDR3, the DNA is TGTGCCAGCATGGGTATCGCCTTCAACACAGATACGCAGTATTTT. This sequence encodes CASMGIAFNTDTQYF.

V is TRBV28 and J is TRBJ2-7, with a weak D call TRBD2 (5 bases). The length of the CDR3 is 12 residues. Trimming shortened V by 6 bases and J by 3 bases, and 9 bases separated the two germline ends. Per germline, CDR1 MDHEN and CDR2 SYDVKM. The CDR3 DNA is TGTGCCAGCAGAGCGGTGAGCTACGAGCAGTACTTC. This translates into CASRAVSYEQYF.

The chain has TRBV13 and TRBJ2-1, with TRBD2 matching over 8 bases. With V trimmed by 2 bases and J by 4 bases, 16 bases remained unmatched. CDR3 size: 19 residues. Germline loops: CDR1 PRHDT, CDR2 FYEKMQ (reference sequence). CDR3 bases: TGTGCCAGCAGCTTATACCCCCAAATTTCAGCGGGAGTGTACAATGAGCAGTTCTTC. It codes for CASSLYPQISAGVYNEQFF.